The sequence of this T cell receptor (beta chain) was determined in a study of regulatory T cells in long-lasting Graves disease. At the level of the study: Over 5 years on antithyroid drugs plus positive TSH receptor antibodies marked Graves' disease as persistent. Study-wide points: Among samples with persistent disease, TRBV28, TRBJ1-2 and TRBJ2-5 were favored.

In germline, CDR1 is SQVTM, CDR2 ANQGSEA. The CDR3 length is 15 residues. V lost 8 bases, J lost 1 base, and 10 bases stayed unmatched. For TCR beta, libraries came from iRepertoire HTBI primers and Arm-PCR of CDR3 regions. Under the authors' procedure: Taken together, the samples had 60 to 80 TRBV and roughly 14 TRBJ segments identified. TCRdb redid the calling of the multiplex PCR reads with MiXCR, one entry per CDR3 protein. TCRdb, rather than the study authors, made the V and J calls. The top ten hold approximately 6.4% of the sample, which has 400,000 to 600,000 distinct CDR3 sequences, roughly 21% seen once. As regards this clonotype: Antigen unknown.

Time point described: persistent/refractory GD, antithyroid drugs over 5 years with positive TRAb. TCR sequences were obtained from RNA taken from PBMCs. Tubes containing EDTA received 7 to 10 milliliters of drawn peripheral blood. This chain links TRBV29-1 with TRBJ2-1; 8 nucleotides match TRBD2. The specimen comprised peripheral blood mononuclear cells (PBMCs), sampled when the disease was refractory, from a patient treated with antithyroid drugs. The TCR originated in a female donor with Graves disease. This chain's CDR3 is CSSRGGESSYNEQFF. The DNA of the CDR3 is TGCAGCTCCCGGGGGGGGGAGTCGTCCTACAATGAGCAGTTCTTC.